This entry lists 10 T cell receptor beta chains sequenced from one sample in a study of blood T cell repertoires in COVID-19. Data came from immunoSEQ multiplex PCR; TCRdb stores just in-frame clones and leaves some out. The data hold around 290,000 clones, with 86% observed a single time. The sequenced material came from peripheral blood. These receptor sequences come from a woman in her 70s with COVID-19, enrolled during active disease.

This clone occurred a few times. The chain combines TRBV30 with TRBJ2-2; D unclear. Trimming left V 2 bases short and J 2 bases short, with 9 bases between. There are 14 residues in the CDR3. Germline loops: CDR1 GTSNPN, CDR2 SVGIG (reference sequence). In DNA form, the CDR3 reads TGTGCCTGGAGTCCAGACTTAAACACCGGGGAGCTGTTTTTT. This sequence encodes CAWSPDLNTGELFF.

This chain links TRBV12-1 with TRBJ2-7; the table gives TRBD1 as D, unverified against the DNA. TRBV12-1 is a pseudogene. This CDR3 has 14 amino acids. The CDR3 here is CASTGGQWAYEQYF. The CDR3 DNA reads TGTGCCAGCACAGGCGGACAGTGGGCCTACGAGCAGTACTTC.

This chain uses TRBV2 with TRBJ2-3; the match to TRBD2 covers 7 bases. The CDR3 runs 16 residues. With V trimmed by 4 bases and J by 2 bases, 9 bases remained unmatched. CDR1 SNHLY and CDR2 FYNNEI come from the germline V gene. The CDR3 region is CASSGVTSAPTDTQYF. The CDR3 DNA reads TGTGCCAGCAGTGGGGTTACTAGCGCTCCCACAGATACGCAGTATTTT.

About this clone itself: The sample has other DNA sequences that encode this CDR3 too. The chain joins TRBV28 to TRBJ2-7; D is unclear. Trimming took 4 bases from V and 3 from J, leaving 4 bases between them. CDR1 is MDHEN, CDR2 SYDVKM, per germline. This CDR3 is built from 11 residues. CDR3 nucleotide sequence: TGTGCCAGCAGTTCTCTCTACGAGCAGTACTTC. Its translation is CASSSLYEQYF.

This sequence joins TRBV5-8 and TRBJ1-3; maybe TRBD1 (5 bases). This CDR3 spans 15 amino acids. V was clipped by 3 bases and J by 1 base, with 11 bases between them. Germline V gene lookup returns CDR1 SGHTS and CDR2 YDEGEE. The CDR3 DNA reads TGTGCCAGCAGCTGGACACACGGGTCTGGAAACACCATATATTTT. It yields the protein CASSWTHGSGNTIYF.

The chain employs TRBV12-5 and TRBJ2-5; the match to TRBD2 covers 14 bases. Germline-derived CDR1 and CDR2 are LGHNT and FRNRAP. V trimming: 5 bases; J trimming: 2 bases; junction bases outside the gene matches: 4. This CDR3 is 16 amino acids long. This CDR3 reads CASGTGLAGVQETQYF. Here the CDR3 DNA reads TGTGCTAGTGGTACGGGACTAGCGGGGGTTCAAGAGACCCAGTACTTC.

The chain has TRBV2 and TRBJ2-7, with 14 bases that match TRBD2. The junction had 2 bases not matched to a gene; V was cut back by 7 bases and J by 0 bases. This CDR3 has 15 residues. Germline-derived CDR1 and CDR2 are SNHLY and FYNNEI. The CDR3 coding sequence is TGTGCCAGCACTGGACTAGCGGGGGGCTCCTACGAGCAGTACTTC. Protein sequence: CASTGLAGGSYEQYF.

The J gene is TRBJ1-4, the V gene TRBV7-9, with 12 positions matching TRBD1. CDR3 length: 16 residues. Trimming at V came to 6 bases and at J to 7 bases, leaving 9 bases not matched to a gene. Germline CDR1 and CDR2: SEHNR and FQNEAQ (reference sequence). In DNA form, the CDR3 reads TGTGCCAGCAGTCCCGGGACAGGGGGCAAAGGTGAAAAACTGTTTTTT. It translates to CASSPGTGGKGEKLFF.

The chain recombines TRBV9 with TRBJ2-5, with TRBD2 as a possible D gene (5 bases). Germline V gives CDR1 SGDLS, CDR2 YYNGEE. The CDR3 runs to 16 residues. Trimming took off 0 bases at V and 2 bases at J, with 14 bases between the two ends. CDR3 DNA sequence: TGTGCCAGCAGCGTAGCCCCAGCGGAGGTACAAGAGACCCAGTACTTC. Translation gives CASSVAPAEVQETQYF.

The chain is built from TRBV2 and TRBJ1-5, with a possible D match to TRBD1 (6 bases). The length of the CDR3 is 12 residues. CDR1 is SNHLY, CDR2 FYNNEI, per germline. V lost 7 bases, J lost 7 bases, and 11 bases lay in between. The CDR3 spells CASNRESQPQHF. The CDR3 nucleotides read TGTGCCAGCAACAGGGAATCGCAGCCCCAGCATTTT.